The 12 T cell receptor beta chains below all came from one sample that was sequenced in a study of shared clonotypes between healthy human individuals (dated by TCRdb to between 2020 and 2021). The method was the immunoSEQ multiplex PCR assay. In its TCRdb copy, this immuneACCESS table keeps in-frame sequences only and misses some clones. Where compared with another copy, unresolved V genes explain less than half of these, and the others have no known cause. The sample table holds under 1,100,000 clones, of which 65% to 80% were seen once. 1.4% to 1.5% of the sample is taken by the ten largest. Sample: memory CD4+ T cells sorted from blood. The cell subset or site label on this specimen signifies: CD45RA-negative fraction. These receptors originate from a man between 18 and 35 years old in good health.

A remark on this clone: Within the sample, other DNA sequences also encode this same CDR3. The V call is TRBV7-9, the J call TRBJ2-1; 7 bases are shared with TRBD2. This CDR3 contains 14 residues. The germline V gene encodes CDR1 SEHNR and CDR2 FQNEAQ (reference sequence). V shed 5 bases and J 4 bases; nucleotides not matched to a gene: 5. The CDR3 region is CASSLSGAYNEQFF. Written as DNA, the CDR3 is TGTGCCAGCAGCCTAAGCGGGGCTTACAATGAGCAGTTCTTC.

In regard to this clone: Distinct nucleotide sequences in the sample also encode this CDR3. The genes are TRBV5-1 and TRBJ1-5; D perhaps matches TRBD1 (5 bases). Between the trimmed V and J ends, which lost 0 bases and 6 bases, there was a span of 13 bases. The CDR3 covers 15 residues. Per the germline V gene, CDR1 is SGHRS and CDR2 is YFSETQ. CDR3 sequence (DNA): TGCGCCAGCAGCTTGGGTGGAGGGGCCGGTCAGCCCCAGCATTTT. This gives the protein CASSLGGGAGQPQHF.

The chain combines TRBV5-1 with TRBJ2-2; D is possibly TRBD2 (5 bases). CDR1 is SGHRS and CDR2 is YFSETQ in the germline V gene. Trimming shortened V by 3 bases and J by 5 bases, and 14 bases separated the two germline ends. The CDR3 loop spans 15 amino acids. CDR3 residues: CASSSRERGTGELFF. CDR3 bases: TGCGCCAGCAGCTCCCGCGAAAGAGGGACCGGGGAGCTGTTTTTT.

J is TRBJ1-5 and V is TRBV21-1; TRBD1 is the table's D call and was not checked against the DNA. TRBV21-1 has pseudogene status. The CDR3 consists of 17 residues. DNA of the CDR3: TGTGCCAGCAGGTATAAAAGGCAGGGCCTTTGGGGTCAGCCCCAGCATTTT. As protein: CASRYKRQGLWGQPQHF.

This clone appeared a few times. The chain recombines TRBV7-2 with TRBJ2-1; the D gene is possibly TRBD2 (6 bases). Germline V CDR1 and CDR2: SGHTA, FQGNSA. V was shortened by 5 bases and J by 9 bases, with 20 bases between the two germline ends. This CDR3 region has 15 residues. CDR3 nucleotide sequence: TGTGCCAGCAGCCCCCTGGGTCGGGAAGCGGGTGAGCAGTTCTTC. It is translated as CASSPLGREAGEQFF.

This chain connects TRBV10-3 to TRBJ2-1; no firm D call. CDR1 is ENHRY and CDR2 is SYGVKD in the germline V gene. Trimming cost V 10 bases and J 7 bases, with 11 bases left between them. The CDR3 runs to 11 residues. In nucleotides, the CDR3 is TGTGCCACCCGACTCGCAAATGAGCAGTTCTTC. Protein: CATRLANEQFF.

This chain connects TRBV5-1 to TRBJ2-5, with TRBD1 matching 7 bases. V lost 6 bases to trimming and J lost 1 base; unmatched junction nucleotides: 12. The CDR3 is made up of 16 amino acids. The germline V gene encodes CDR1 SGHRS and CDR2 YFSETQ. The CDR3 DNA is TGCGCCAGCACCAACTCGGGACAGCCACCCCAAGAGACCCAGTACTTC. Translation gives CASTNSGQPPQETQYF.

The V and J genes are TRBV18 and TRBJ2-6, with D possibly matching TRBD1 (6 bases). V shed 4 bases and J shed 1 base, with 8 bases lying between them. The germline gives CDR1 KGHSH, CDR2 LQKENI. This CDR3 spans 15 amino acids. The CDR3 region is CASSLQGSGANVLTF. CDR3 in DNA: TGTGCCAGCTCACTACAGGGTTCTGGGGCCAACGTCCTGACTTTC. The whole variable domain, remainder taken from reference TRBV18 and TRBJ2-6, is NAGVMQNPRHLVRRRGQEARLRCSPMKGHSHVYWYRQLPEEGLKFMVYLQKENIIDESGMPKERFSAEFPKEGPSILRIQQVVRGDSAAYFCASSLQGSGANVLTFGAGSRLTVL.

V and J are TRBV11-2 and TRBJ2-1; D gene unclear. The CDR3 sequence is 15 residues long. The V end lost 0 bases, the J end lost 5 bases, and 11 bases lay between the germline ends. From germline, CDR1 is SGHAT and CDR2 FQNNGV. This CDR3 is CASSLETQRNNEQFF. CDR3 in DNA: TGTGCCAGCAGCTTAGAAACACAGAGAAACAATGAGCAGTTCTTC.

The chain recombines TRBV30 with TRBJ1-1; D is undetermined. The V gene's germline CDR1 is GTSNPN and CDR2 SVGIG (reference sequence). The CDR3 covers 13 residues. With 5 bases removed from V and 6 bases from J, the gap between germline ends came to 16 bases. CDR3 DNA sequence: TGTGCCTGGGATCAAAGCCAAAGGGCTGAAGCTTTCTTT. This translates into CAWDQSQRAEAFF.

The chain links TRBV10-3 to TRBJ2-1, with 13 bases fitting TRBD2. The germline V gene has CDR1 ENHRY and CDR2 SYGVKD. The CDR3 spans 19 residues. The junction had 9 bases not matched to a gene; V was cut back by 2 bases and J by 2 bases. The CDR3, as DNA: TGTGCCATCAGTGAGGTGGGACTAGCGGGGTTCGGCCCCTACAATGAGCAGTTCTTC. Translating gives CAISEVGLAGFGPYNEQFF.

This sequence joins TRBV7-8 and TRBJ1-5; a weak D match, TRBD1 (6 bases). This CDR3 spans 17 amino acids. The V end lost 4 bases, the J end lost 1 base, and 17 bases lay between the germline ends. CDR1 and CDR2 (germline): SGHVS, FQNEAQ. As DNA, the CDR3 is TGTGCCAGCAGCTCCAAAGGGGGGGTACCAAGCAATCAGCCCCAGCATTTT. It is translated as CASSSKGGVPSNQPQHF. Filled out from reference TRBV7-8 and TRBJ1-5, the complete variable domain reads GAGVSQSPRYKVAKRGQDVALRCDPISGHVSLFWYQQALGQGPEFLTYFQNEAQLDKSGLPSDRFFAERPEGSVSTLKIQRTQQEDSAVYLCASSSKGGVPSNQPQHFGDGTRLSIL.